This is a list of T cell receptor beta chains from one sample in a study of cytomegalovirus exposure and HLA in healthy donors. Generated by immunoSEQ multiplex PCR, the TCRdb table keeps only in-frame clones and is missing some. The sample carries 190,000 or so clones, around three quarters recorded once. The specimen was PBMCs. The source of these receptors is a boy between 5 and 17 years old in good health and CMV-seronegative. Each CDR3 is given with its conserved first and last residue. The D gene is left open where the match is weak. The size entry is marked missing in some rows and otherwise reads once, few, many or a size class.

TRBV4-2	.	TRBJ1-3	.	CASSQEGGGIGLFTIYF	TGTGCCAGCAGCCAAGAAGGGGGGGGAATCGGTCTGTTCACCATATATTTT
TRBV4-1	few	TRBJ1-5	TRBD1	CASSQGQGIMPQPQHF	TGCGCCAGCAGCCAGGGACAGGGAATAATGCCTCAGCCCCAGCATTTT
TRBV4-1	few	TRBJ1-1	.	CASSQDRQNTEAFF	TGCGCCAGCAGCCAAGATCGACAAAACACTGAAGCTTTCTTT
TRBV10-3	.	TRBJ1-6	TRBD1	CAISDSGTVNNSPLHF	TGTGCCATCAGTGACTCAGGGACAGTAAATAATTCACCCCTCCACTTT
TRBV19	few	TRBJ1-2	TRBD1	CASSVDRGLYGYTF	TGTGCCAGTAGTGTAGACAGGGGGCTTTATGGCTACACCTTC
TRBV7-9	.	TRBJ2-2	TRBD2	CASSLYSSGANTGELFF	TGTGCCAGCAGCTTATATTCTAGCGGAGCGAACACCGGGGAGCTGTTTTTT
TRBV9	.	TRBJ2-1	TRBD1	CASSVEVGQGAYNEQFF	TGTGCCAGCAGCGTAGAGGTCGGACAGGGGGCTTACAATGAGCAGTTCTTC
TRBV6-5	.	TRBJ1-1	.	CASSYSAAVNTEAFF	TGTGCCAGCAGTTACTCGGCGGCAGTGAACACTGAAGCTTTCTTT
TRBV11-2	.	TRBJ2-7	.	CASSSPGVYEQYF	TGTGCCAGCAGCTCTCCCGGGGTTTACGAGCAGTACTTC
TRBV9	.	TRBJ2-1	TRBD2	CASSTPSSGGVSNEQFF	TGTGCCAGCAGCACCCCATCGAGCGGGGGGGTCTCCAATGAGCAGTTCTTC
TRBV25-1	.	TRBJ2-5	TRBD2	CASSVLALTSGRTETQYF	TGTGCCAGCAGTGTCCTCGCCTTGACTAGCGGGAGAACCGAGACCCAGTACTTC
TRBV5-1	.	TRBJ1-2	.	CASSFGGAPTRANYGYTF	TGCGCCAGCAGCTTCGGGGGGGCGCCAACTAGAGCTAACTATGGCTACACCTTC
TRBV30	few	TRBJ1-6	.	CAWSVRGSRSPLHF	TGTGCCTGGAGTGTAAGGGGCAGTCGGTCACCCCTCCACTTT
TRBV15	.	TRBJ1-1	TRBD1	CATSGQGVRREAFF	TGTGCCACCAGCGGACAGGGGGTACGCCGCGAAGCTTTCTTT
TRBV29-1	.	TRBJ2-7	TRBD2	CSVLKAGVSYEQYF	TGCAGCGTCTTAAAAGCGGGAGTATCCTACGAGCAGTACTTC
TRBV5-4	.	TRBJ1-2	TRBD1	CASSAAGQGNYGYTF	TGTGCCAGCAGCGCTGCGGGACAGGGGAACTATGGCTACACCTTC
TRBV7-6	.	TRBJ2-2	.	CASSVRGGGYTGELFF	TGTGCCAGCAGCGTCCGAGGGGGGGGGTACACCGGGGAGCTGTTTTTT
TRBV6-5	.	TRBJ1-1	TRBD1	CASSYTDTGAAEAFF	TGTGCCAGCAGTTACACCGACACAGGGGCCGCTGAAGCTTTCTTT
TRBV30	.	TRBJ2-1	TRBD1	CAWSSLGTGGNEQFF	TGTGCCTGGAGTAGCTTGGGGACAGGGGGTAATGAGCAGTTCTTC
TRBV10-3	.	TRBJ1-2	TRBD1	CAIGQGRGGYTF	TGTGCCATCGGACAGGGGCGCGGCGGCTACACCTTC
TRBV5-4	.	TRBJ2-7	.	CASSFPGRRNEQYF	TGTGCCAGCAGCTTTCCGGGTCGGAGAAACGAGCAGTACTTC
TRBV11-1	.	TRBJ2-7	TRBD1	CASSRGQGTYEQYF	TGTGCCAGCAGCCGGGGACAGGGCACCTACGAGCAGTACTTC
TRBV25-1	.	TRBJ2-4	TRBD2	CASSESGRVNGKNIQYF	TGTGCCAGCAGTGAATCGGGGAGGGTTAATGGCAAAAACATTCAGTACTTC
TRBV9	.	TRBJ1-1	.	CASSPHPRDTSEAFF	TGTGCCAGCAGCCCTCACCCTAGGGACACCTCTGAAGCTTTCTTT
TRBV19	.	TRBJ2-6	TRBD2	CASSTPLGTSGFRSGANVLTF	TGTGCCAGTAGTACGCCCCTCGGGACTAGCGGGTTCCGCTCTGGGGCCAACGTCCTGACTTTC
TRBV30	.	TRBJ1-3	.	CACIRGYGNTIYF	TGTGCCTGCATCAGGGGTTATGGAAACACCATATATTTT
TRBV6-5	.	TRBJ1-5	TRBD1	CASSSSGGRDQPQHF	TGTGCCAGCAGTTCGTCAGGGGGCAGGGATCAGCCCCAGCATTTT
TRBV30	.	TRBJ1-2	.	CAWSSKYRGIYTF	TGTGCCTGGAGTTCCAAATATCGGGGAATCTACACCTTC
TRBV5-1	.	TRBJ1-2	.	CASSPRANYGYTF	TGCGCCAGCAGCCCCCGGGCTAACTATGGCTACACCTTC
TRBV6-4	.	TRBJ2-1	TRBD2	CASASGAYNEQFF	TGTGCCAGCGCTAGCGGGGCCTACAATGAGCAGTTCTTC
TRBV30	.	TRBJ2-5	TRBD1	CASPRDRGRETQYF	TGTGCCTCCCCCCGGGACAGGGGGCGAGAGACCCAGTACTTC
TRBV30	.	TRBJ1-1	.	CAWSVYHEGTEAFF	TGTGCCTGGAGTGTTTATCACGAGGGCACTGAAGCTTTCTTT
TRBV7-9	once	TRBJ1-5	.	CSSSLGYSPNQPQHF	TGTTCCAGCAGCTTAGGATATAGCCCTAATCAGCCCCAGCATTTT
TRBV19	.	TRBJ1-1	.	CAATGQIRHDTEAFF	TGTGCCGCCACCGGACAAATCCGTCATGATACTGAAGCTTTCTTT
TRBV19	.	TRBJ1-1	.	CASSIGGGGTEAFF	TGTGCCAGTAGTATAGGAGGAGGAGGGACTGAAGCTTTCTTT